This T cell receptor (beta chain) was identified in a study of blood T cells in healthy people across ages. In terms of origin and age, donors were healthy Caucasian individuals from Russia aged 6 to 90. Trimming removed 1 base from V and 5 bases from J; junction bases left unmatched: 10. This CDR3 region has 17 residues. Germline assignment: CDR1 MNHEY and CDR2 SVGAGI. Alongside a J-beta primer mix, a sample-barcoded 5' primer served in a second PCR lasting 7 to 11 cycles. Unique molecular identifiers of 12 random nucleotides labeled each cDNA. CDR3-containing paired-end reads numbering at least 2.5 million came from each sample. TCRdb re-analysed the 5' RACE reads in MiXCR, keeping a single row per CDR3 protein. The table has around 800,000 distinct CDR3 sequences, around 62% seen once.

This TCR derives from a young man in good health. J is TRBJ2-5 and V is TRBV6-5; 10 positions agree with TRBD1. Sequencing input: blood. CDR3 DNA: TGTGCCAGCAGTTACTACCCATCCGGGACAGGGGATGAGACCCAGTACTTC. It encodes CASSYYPSGTGDETQYF.